This T cell receptor beta chain was captured by sequencing in a study of blood T cell repertoires in COVID-19. Many counts were recorded for this clone. Trimming stripped 8 bases from V and 1 base from J, with 8 bases between. Germline CDR1 and CDR2: ENHRY and SYGVKD. The CDR3 has 13 residues. TCRdb's table, derived via immunoSEQ multiplex PCR, lists solely in-frame clones and lacks some. The sample lists some 200,000 clones, about 86% occurring once. The sequence was collected from a middle-aged woman with acute COVID-19. The material sequenced was PBMCs or T cells enriched from blood (not recorded which). The chain has TRBV10-3 and TRBJ2-2; weak D call: TRBD1 (6 bases). CDR3: CAIPGQNTGELFF. CDR3 in DNA: TGTGCCATCCCGGGACAGAACACCGGGGAGCTGTTTTTT.